This T cell receptor (beta chain) was profiled in a study of cytomegalovirus exposure and HLA in healthy donors. General observations from the study: In an earlier analysis, in approximately 630 donors, most V segments appeared productive either ~90% or ~30% of the time.

Researchers ran the PCR with 60 Vbeta and 13 Jbeta primers. Libraries were prepared by immunoSEQ multiplex PCR; TCRdb keeps only in-frame clonotypes and omits some of them. In all, the sample yields about 160,000 clones. The germline V gene has CDR1 SEHNR and CDR2 FQNEAQ (reference sequence). The V and J ends lost 0 bases and 4 bases, in that order; junction bases with no gene match: 9. CDR3 length: 18 amino acids. Comment on this clone: Its antigen remains unidentified.

This sequence joins TRBV7-9 and TRBJ2-6; 7 nucleotides line up with TRBD1. This sequence was found in a woman in her sixties in good health and CMV-seronegative. The sample comprised PBMCs. CDR3 region: CASSLANRGSAGANVLTF. In DNA form, the CDR3 reads TGTGCCAGCAGCTTAGCCAACAGGGGATCGGCCGGGGCCAACGTCCTGACTTTC.